What follows are 13 T cell receptor beta chains derived from one specimen sequenced in a study of blood T cell repertoires in COVID-19. Measured with immunoSEQ multiplex PCR; TCRdb has only the in-frame clones, and not every one. The sample lists some 98,000 clones; 80% were seen once. Source material: peripheral blood. All receptors derive from a human donor in a cohort sampled during active COVID-19.

This clone was observed a single time. DNA for the CDR3: TGTGCCAGCAGTTTCCGACTAGCGGGAGGTCGTGGGTATTTT. It encodes CASSFRLAGGRGYF. The chain uses TRBV11-3 and TRBJ2-3, with TRBD2 identical over 13 bases. Germline CDR1 SGHNT, CDR2 YENEEA. The CDR3 has 14 residues. The V gene end was trimmed by 6 bases and the J gene end by 14 bases; junction bases not matched to a gene: 11.

This chain connects TRBV4-2 to TRBJ2-5, with 8 bases aligning to TRBD2. Losses at the gene ends were 1 base for V and 2 bases for J; bases not matched to a gene: 9. CDR1 is LGHNA, CDR2 YNFKEQ, per germline. The CDR3 is 17 residues long. The CDR3 here is CASSQGGKVAGQETQYF. In DNA form, the CDR3 reads TGTGCCAGCAGCCAAGGAGGAAAGGTAGCGGGGCAAGAGACCCAGTACTTC.

CDR3 sequence (DNA): TGTGCCAGCAGCTTAGGTCAGGGCAGGCAAGAGACCCAGTACTTC. Amino acids: CASSLGQGRQETQYF. The chain joins TRBV7-7 to TRBJ2-5, with D possibly matching TRBD1 (5 bases). CDR3 size: 15 residues. Germline CDR1 SSHAT, CDR2 FNYEAQ (reference sequence). V lost 1 base, J lost 2 bases, and 11 bases lay in between.

The rearrangement uses TRBV12-3 or TRBV12-4 and TRBJ1-1; D perhaps matches TRBD1 (5 bases). V lost 3 bases to trimming and J lost 6 bases, with 11 bases between them. The CDR3 extends over 13 amino acids. CDR3: CASSFEAGAEAFF. The DNA for the CDR3 is TGTGCCAGCAGTTTTGAGGCGGGGGCTGAAGCTTTCTTT.

V is TRBV7-2 and J is TRBJ2-3; 16 bases agree with TRBD2. Germline trimming cut 2 bases from V and 2 bases from J; bases unmatched to any gene: 7. The CDR3 extends over 19 amino acids. Looked up from germline, CDR1 is SGHTA and CDR2 is FQGNSA. The CDR3: CASSLRGLAGGVSTDTQYF. CDR3 sequence (DNA): TGTGCCAGCAGCTTAAGGGGACTAGCGGGAGGGGTCTCCACAGATACGCAGTATTTT.

The chain combines TRBV2 with TRBJ2-3; D might be TRBD2 (6 bases). V was shortened by 1 base and J by 2 bases, with 13 bases between the two germline ends. Germline V gene data show CDR1 as SNHLY and CDR2 as FYNNEI. The CDR3 extends over 16 amino acids. The CDR3 sequence: CASSEEAGTLTDTQYF. DNA of the CDR3: TGTGCCAGCAGTGAAGAGGCGGGGACCCTCACAGATACGCAGTATTTT.

This clone was counted only a few times. The chain couples TRBV14 to TRBJ2-7; TRBD2 aligns across 7 bases. CDR1 is SGHDN, CDR2 FVKESK, per germline. This CDR3 comprises 13 residues. V dropped 3 bases and J dropped 5; count of bases not matched to a gene: 4. CDR3 loop: CASSQRAGHEQYF. CDR3 sequence (DNA): TGTGCCAGCAGCCAGAGAGCGGGGCACGAGCAGTACTTC.

This clone was picked up a small number of times. The chain links TRBV19 to TRBJ1-3; TRBD1 matches at 7 bases. V trimming: 6 bases; J trimming: 4 bases; junction bases outside the gene matches: 6. This CDR3 comprises 14 residues. CDR1 is LNHDA, CDR2 SQIVND, per germline (reference sequence). In nucleotides, the CDR3 is TGTGCCAGTAGCCCCGGACAGGCCGGAAACACCATATATTTT. Translation: CASSPGQAGNTIYF. Looking up the rest from reference TRBV19 and TRBJ1-3 gives the full variable domain: DGGITQSPKYLFRKEGQNVTLSCEQNLNHDAMYWYRQDPGQGLRLIYYSQIVNDFQKGDIAEGYSVSREKKESFPLTVTSAQKNPTAFYLCASSPGQAGNTIYFGEGSWLTVV.

The V gene is TRBV7-8, the J gene TRBJ2-7; 7 bases match TRBD2. J was trimmed by 3 bases and V by 2 bases; bases with no gene match: 10. CDR3 length: 16 residues. The germline V gene encodes CDR1 SGHVS and CDR2 FQNEAQ. The DNA for the CDR3 is TGTGCCAGCAGCTTAAGGTCCCAGGGCGGGAGCTACGAGCAGTACTTC. Amino acid sequence: CASSLRSQGGSYEQYF.

V is TRBV15 and J is TRBJ2-2; 8 nucleotides match TRBD2. CDR1 and CDR2 (germline): LNHNV, YYDKDF (reference sequence). This CDR3 comprises 15 residues. V was clipped by 5 bases and J by 8 bases; unmatched bases: 10. CDR3 nucleotide sequence: TGTGCCACCAGCGACATAGCGGGACCTCAGGGGGAGCTGTTTTTT. Its protein product is CATSDIAGPQGELFF. Filled out from reference TRBV15 and TRBJ2-2, the complete variable domain reads DAMVIQNPRYQVTQFGKPVTLSCSQTLNHNVMYWYQQKSSQAPKLLFHYYDKDFNNEADTPDNFQSRRPNTSFCFLDIRSPGLGDTAMYLCATSDIAGPQGELFFGEGSRLTVL.

This sequence joins TRBV14 and TRBJ2-7; D is undetermined. The V gene's germline CDR1 is SGHDN and CDR2 FVKESK. V dropped 1 base and J dropped 1 base, with 8 bases sitting between them. This CDR3 is built from 14 residues. CDR3 coding DNA: TGTGCCAGCAGCCAAGGAGGCTATTCCTACGAGCAGTACTTC. It translates to CASSQGGYSYEQYF.

The chain joins TRBV9 to TRBJ1-2; D call uncertain. V lost 0 bases to trimming and J lost 6 bases, with 9 bases between them. This CDR3 is built from 13 residues. Germline loops: CDR1 SGDLS, CDR2 YYNGEE. Here the CDR3 reads CASSVGSGHGYTF. CDR3 bases: TGTGCCAGCAGCGTAGGATCAGGCCATGGCTACACCTTC. The full variable domain, its missing parts supplied by reference TRBV9 and TRBJ1-2, is DSGVTQTPKHLITATGQRVTLRCSPRSGDLSVYWYQQSLDQGLQFLIQYYNGEERAKGNILERFSAQQFPDLHSELNLSSLELGDSALYFCASSVGSGHGYTFGSGTRLTVV.

The chain is built from TRBV3-1 (or the pseudogene TRBV3-2) and TRBJ2-5; 7 nucleotides match TRBD2. Trimming took 7 bases from V and 5 from J; bases not matched to a gene: 10. There are 14 residues in the CDR3. Looked up from germline, CDR1 is LGHDT and CDR2 is YNNKEL (reference sequence). CDR3 DNA: TGTGCCAGCACCCCGGGGGGACTCGACGAGACCCAGTACTTC. Protein sequence: CASTPGGLDETQYF.